This T cell receptor beta chain comes out of a study of T-cell reconstitution after alpha-beta-depleted transplantation in children. This clonotype came up a few times. The germline V and J ends were trimmed by 3 bases and 7 bases, with 16 bases remaining between them. Germline V gene data show CDR1 as SEHNR and CDR2 as FQNEAQ (reference sequence). This CDR3 has 14 amino acids. Preparation of the TCRbeta library used unique molecular identifiers. Each CDR3 protein gets one entry after TCRdb re-called the PCR reads with MiXCR. The table shows approximately 500,000 distinct CDR3 sequences, with roughly a tenth occurring only once.

The genes are TRBV7-9 and TRBJ2-7, with D possibly matching TRBD2 (6 bases). The specimen comprised PBMCs, sampled before TCRalphabeta/CD19-depleted stem cell transplant. This sequence originates from a child aged 2-15 years with inherited bone marrow failure, due to receive a stem cell transplant. The CDR3 DNA is TGTGCCAGCAGCTTTAGCGGAAGGCGGCGAGAGCAGTACTTC. Translation: CASSFSGRRREQYF. The whole variable domain, filled in from reference TRBV7-9 and TRBJ2-7, reads DTGVSQNPRHKITKRGQNVTFRCDPISEHNRLYWYRQTLGQGPEFLTYFQNEAQLEKSRLLSDRFSAERPKGSFSTLEIQRTEQGDSAMYLCASSFSGRRREQYFGPGTRLTVT.